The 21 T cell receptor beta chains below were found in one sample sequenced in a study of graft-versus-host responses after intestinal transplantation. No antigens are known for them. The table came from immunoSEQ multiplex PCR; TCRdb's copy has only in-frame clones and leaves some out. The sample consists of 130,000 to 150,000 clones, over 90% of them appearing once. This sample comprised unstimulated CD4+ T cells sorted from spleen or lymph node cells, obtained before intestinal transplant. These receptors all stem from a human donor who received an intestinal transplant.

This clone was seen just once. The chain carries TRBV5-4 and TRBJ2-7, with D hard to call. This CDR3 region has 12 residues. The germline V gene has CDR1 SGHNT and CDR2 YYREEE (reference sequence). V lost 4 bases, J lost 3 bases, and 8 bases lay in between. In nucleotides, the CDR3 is TGTGCCAGCAGCCAAGACGGCTACGAGCAGTACTTC. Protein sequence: CASSQDGYEQYF.

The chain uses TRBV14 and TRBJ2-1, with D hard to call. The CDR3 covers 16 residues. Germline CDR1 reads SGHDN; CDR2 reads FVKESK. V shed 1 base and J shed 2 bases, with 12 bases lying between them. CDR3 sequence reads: CASSQVPAGAYNEQFF. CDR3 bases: TGTGCCAGCAGCCAAGTCCCCGCTGGGGCCTACAATGAGCAGTTCTTC.

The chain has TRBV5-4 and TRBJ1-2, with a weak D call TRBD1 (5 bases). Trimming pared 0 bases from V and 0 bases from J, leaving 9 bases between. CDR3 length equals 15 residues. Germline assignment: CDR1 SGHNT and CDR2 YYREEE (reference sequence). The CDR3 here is CASSLEGRTNYGYTF. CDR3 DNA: TGTGCCAGCAGCTTGGAGGGACGGACTAACTATGGCTACACCTTC.

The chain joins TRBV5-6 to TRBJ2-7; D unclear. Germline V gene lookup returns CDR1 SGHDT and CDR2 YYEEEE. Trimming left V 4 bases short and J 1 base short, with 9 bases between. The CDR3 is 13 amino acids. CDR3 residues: CASSPTVSYEQYF. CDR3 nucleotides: TGTGCCAGCAGCCCAACGGTTTCCTACGAGCAGTACTTC.

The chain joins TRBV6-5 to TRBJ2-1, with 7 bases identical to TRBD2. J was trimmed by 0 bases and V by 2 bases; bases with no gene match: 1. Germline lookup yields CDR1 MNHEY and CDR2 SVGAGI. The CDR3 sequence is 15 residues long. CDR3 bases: TGTGCCAGCAGTTACAGCGGGGCCTCCTACAATGAGCAGTTCTTC. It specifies CASSYSGASYNEQFF.

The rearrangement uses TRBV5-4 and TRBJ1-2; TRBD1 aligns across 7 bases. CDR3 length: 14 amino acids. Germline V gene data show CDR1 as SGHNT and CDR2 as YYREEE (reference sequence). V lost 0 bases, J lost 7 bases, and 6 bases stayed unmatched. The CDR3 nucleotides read TGTGCCAGCAGCTTGGGAAGGGGGCCGGGTGGCTACACCTTC. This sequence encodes CASSLGRGPGGYTF.

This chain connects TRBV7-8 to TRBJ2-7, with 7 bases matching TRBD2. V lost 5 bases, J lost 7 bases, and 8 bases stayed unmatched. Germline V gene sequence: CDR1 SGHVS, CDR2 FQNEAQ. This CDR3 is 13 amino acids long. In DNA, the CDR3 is TGTGCCAGCAGCAAAGGGAGGGGTTTGGAGCAGTACTTC. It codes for CASSKGRGLEQYF. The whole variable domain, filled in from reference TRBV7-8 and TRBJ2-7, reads GAGVSQSPRYKVAKRGQDVALRCDPISGHVSLFWYQQALGQGPEFLTYFQNEAQLDKSGLPSDRFFAERPEGSVSTLKIQRTQQEDSAVYLCASSKGRGLEQYFGPGTRLTVT.

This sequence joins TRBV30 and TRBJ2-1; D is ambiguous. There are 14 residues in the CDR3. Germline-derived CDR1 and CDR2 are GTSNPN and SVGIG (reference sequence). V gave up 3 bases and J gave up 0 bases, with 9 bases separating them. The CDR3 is CAWRKGSSYNEQFF. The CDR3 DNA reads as TGTGCCTGGAGAAAGGGAAGCTCCTACAATGAGCAGTTCTTC.

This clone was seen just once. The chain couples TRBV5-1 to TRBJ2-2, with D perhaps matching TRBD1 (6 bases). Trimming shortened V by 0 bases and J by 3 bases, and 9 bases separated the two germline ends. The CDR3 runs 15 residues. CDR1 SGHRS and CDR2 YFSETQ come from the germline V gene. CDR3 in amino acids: CASSLGSGDTGELFF. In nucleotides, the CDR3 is TGCGCCAGCAGCTTGGGCTCAGGGGACACCGGGGAGCTGTTTTTT.

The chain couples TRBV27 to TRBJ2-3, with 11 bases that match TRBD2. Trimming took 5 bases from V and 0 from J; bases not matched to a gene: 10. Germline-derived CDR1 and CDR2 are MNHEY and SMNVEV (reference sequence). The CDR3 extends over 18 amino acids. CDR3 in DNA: TGTGCCAGCAGTCCGGCCCGGACTAGCGGGCCTAGCACAGATACGCAGTATTTT. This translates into CASSPARTSGPSTDTQYF.

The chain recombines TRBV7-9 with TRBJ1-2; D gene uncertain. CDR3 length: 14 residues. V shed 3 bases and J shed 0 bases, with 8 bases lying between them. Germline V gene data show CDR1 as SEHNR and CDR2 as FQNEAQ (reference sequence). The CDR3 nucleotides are TGTGCCAGCAGCTTCTCCGCCTCTAACTATGGCTACACCTTC. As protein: CASSFSASNYGYTF.

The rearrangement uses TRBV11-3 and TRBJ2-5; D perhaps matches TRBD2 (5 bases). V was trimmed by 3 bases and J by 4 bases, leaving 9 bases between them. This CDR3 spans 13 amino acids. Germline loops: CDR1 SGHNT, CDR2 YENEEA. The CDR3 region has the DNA TGTGCCAGCAGCTTCGTCCGGGGAGAGACCCAGTACTTC. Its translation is CASSFVRGETQYF.

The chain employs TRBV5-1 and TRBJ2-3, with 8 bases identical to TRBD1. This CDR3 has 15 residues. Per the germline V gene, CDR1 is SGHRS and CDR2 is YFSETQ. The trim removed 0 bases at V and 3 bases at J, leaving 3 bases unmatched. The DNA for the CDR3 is TGCGCCAGCAGCTTGGAGGACAGGGTAACAGATACGCAGTATTTT. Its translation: CASSLEDRVTDTQYF.

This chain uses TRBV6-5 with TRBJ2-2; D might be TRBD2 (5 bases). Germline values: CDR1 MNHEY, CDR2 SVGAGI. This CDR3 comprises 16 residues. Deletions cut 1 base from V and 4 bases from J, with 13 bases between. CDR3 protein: CASSYYGGGRTGELFF. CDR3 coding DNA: TGTGCCAGCAGTTACTACGGCGGAGGACGCACCGGGGAGCTGTTTTTT.

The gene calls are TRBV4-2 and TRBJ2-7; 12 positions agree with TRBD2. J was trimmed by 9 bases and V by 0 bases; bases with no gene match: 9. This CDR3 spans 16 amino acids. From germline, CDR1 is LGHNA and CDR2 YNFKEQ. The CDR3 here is CASSQEELAGGSGQYF. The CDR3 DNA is TGTGCCAGCAGCCAAGAAGAACTAGCGGGAGGATCCGGGCAGTACTTC.

The CDR3 bases are TGTGCCAGTAGTCTATCCACTGAAGCTTTCTTT. Amino acid sequence: CASSLSTEAFF. V and J are TRBV19 and TRBJ1-1; D unclear. Germline assignment: CDR1 LNHDA and CDR2 SQIVND (reference sequence). CDR3 length: 11 residues. The V end lost 5 bases, the J end lost 4 bases, and 5 bases lay between the germline ends.

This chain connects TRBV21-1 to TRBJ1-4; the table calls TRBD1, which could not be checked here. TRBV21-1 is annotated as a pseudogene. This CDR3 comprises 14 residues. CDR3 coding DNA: TGTGCCAGCAGCGAGGACAGAAGTAATGAAAAACTGTTTTTT. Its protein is CASSEDRSNEKLFF.

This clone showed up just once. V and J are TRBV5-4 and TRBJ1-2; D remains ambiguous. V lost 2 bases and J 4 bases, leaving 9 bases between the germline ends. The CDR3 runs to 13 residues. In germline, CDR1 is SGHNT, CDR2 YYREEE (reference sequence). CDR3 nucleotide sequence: TGTGCCAGCAGCTTCGTCAGAGTCTATGGCTACACCTTC. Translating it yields CASSFVRVYGYTF. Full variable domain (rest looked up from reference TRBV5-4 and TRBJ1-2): ETGVTQSPTHLIKTRGQQVTLRCSSQSGHNTVSWYQQALGQGPQFIFQYYREEENGRGNFPPRFSGLQFPNYSSELNVNALELDDSALYLCASSFVRVYGYTFGSGTRLTVV.

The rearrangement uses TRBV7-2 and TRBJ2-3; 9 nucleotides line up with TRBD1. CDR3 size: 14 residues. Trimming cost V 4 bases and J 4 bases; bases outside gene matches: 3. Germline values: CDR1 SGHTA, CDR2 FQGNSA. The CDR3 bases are TGTGCCAGCAGCTCCACAGGGGGCTCAGATACGCAGTATTTT. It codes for CASSSTGGSDTQYF.

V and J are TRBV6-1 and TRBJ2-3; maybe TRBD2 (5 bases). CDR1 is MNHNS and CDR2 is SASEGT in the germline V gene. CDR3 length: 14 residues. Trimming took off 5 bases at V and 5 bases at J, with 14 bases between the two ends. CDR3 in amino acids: CASSSPGILDTQYF. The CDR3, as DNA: TGTGCCAGCAGTTCCCCCGGGATTTTAGATACGCAGTATTTT.

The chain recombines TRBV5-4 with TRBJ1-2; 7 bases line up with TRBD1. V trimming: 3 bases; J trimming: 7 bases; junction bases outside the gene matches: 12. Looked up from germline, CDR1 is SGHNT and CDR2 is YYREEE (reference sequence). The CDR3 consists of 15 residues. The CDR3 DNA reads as TGTGCCAGCAGCTCTCCAGGGGGTCCCTCTCGTGGCTACACCTTC. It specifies CASSSPGGPSRGYTF.